Listed below are T cell receptor beta chains from one sample, sequenced in a study of cytomegalovirus exposure and HLA in healthy donors. Clones were read by immunoSEQ multiplex PCR, and TCRdb kept only the in-frame ones, dropping some. The table has 150,000 to 250,000 clones, around three quarters seen once; the top ten hold approximately 4%. The material sequenced was PBMCs. These receptor sequences come from a woman in her thirties in good health and CMV-seropositive. The CDR3 runs from the conserved cysteine through the conserved F or W. A D gene is named only where the DNA matches it firmly. Size is omitted from some rows. Given values are once, few, many or a class for expanded clones.

TRBJ2-5 | TRBV6-6 | NA | NA | TGTGCCAGCACCAAGAGGGGGGAGACCCAGTACTTC | CASTKRGETQYF
TRBJ1-4 | TRBV15 | TRBD1 | NA | TGTGCCACCAGCAGATACAGGGGGCAAGGTGAAAAACTGTTTTTT | CATSRYRGQGEKLFF
TRBJ1-3 | TRBV21-1 | NA | NA | TGTGCCAGTGAACAGGGGGGGATCGATGGAAACACCATATATTTT | CASEQGGIDGNTIYF
TRBJ2-1 | TRBV5-1 | TRBD1 | NA | TGCGCCAGCAGCCCGGGACCGGGACAGGGGGCCGGTGAGCAGTTCTTC | CASSPGPGQGAGEQFF
TRBJ1-5 | TRBV4-3 | NA | NA | TGCGCCAGCAGCCAAGATTCTGGGCAGCTTCAGCCCCAGCATTTT | CASSQDSGQLQPQHF
TRBJ1-5 | TRBV4-2 | NA | NA | TGTGCCAGCAGCCAAGGTTCGTCGGATCAGCCCCAGCATTTT | CASSQGSSDQPQHF
TRBJ2-1 | TRBV7-6 | NA | NA | TGTGCCAGCAGTTCTGACTTAAGCTCCTACAATGAGCAGTTCTTC | CASSSDLSSYNEQFF
TRBJ2-2 | TRBV6-6 | NA | once | TGTGCCAGCAGTTACTCGACGACTCCCACCGGGGAGCTGTTTTTT | CASSYSTTPTGELFF
TRBJ2-3 | TRBV21-1 | NA | NA | TGTGCCAGCAGCAAAAAGCGGAAATACACAGATACGCAGTATTTT | CASSKKRKYTDTQYF
TRBJ1-2 | TRBV7-9 | NA | NA | TGTGCCAGCAGCTTAAGGGGCCTACGGCTGCCGGGGGCTAACTATGGCTACACCTTC | CASSLRGLRLPGANYGYTF
TRBJ2-4 | TRBV5-4 | NA | NA | TGTGCCAGCAGCCCACGGGATGCCAAAAACATTCAGTACTTC | CASSPRDAKNIQYF
TRBJ2-1 | TRBV29-1 | TRBD2 | once | TGCAGCGTCTCCCCAGCGGGAGTCCTCATTGAGCAGTTCTTC | CSVSPAGVLIEQFF
TRBJ1-2 | TRBV7-2 | TRBD1 | NA | TGTGCCAGCAGCTTTAATGGGGACAGGGGGCGGCATGGCTACACCTTC | CASSFNGDRGRHGYTF
TRBJ2-1 | TRBV5-4 | NA | NA | TGTGCCAGCAGCTTTCTAGCGACCCGCCCCAACAATGAGCAGTTCTTC | CASSFLATRPNNEQFF
TRBJ2-3 | TRBV28 | NA | NA | TGTGCCAGCACCCGGAGGGGATACACAGATACGCAGTATTTT | CASTRRGYTDTQYF
TRBJ2-5 | TRBV5-4 | TRBD1 | few | TGTGCCAGCAGCCCTCCGGGACAGCAACAAGAGACCCAGTACTTC | CASSPPGQQQETQYF
TRBJ2-7 | TRBV27 | TRBD2 | NA | TGTGCCAGCAGTTTGGGGAGGGCCTACGAGCAGTACTTC | CASSLGRAYEQYF
TRBJ1-5 | TRBV5-5 | NA | NA | TGTGCCAGCAGCTCGGAGGTAAATAGCAATCAGCCCCAGCATTTT | CASSSEVNSNQPQHF
TRBJ2-7 | TRBV4-2 | TRBD2 | NA | TGTGCCAGCAGCCAAAGCCGCCCGGGACTAGCGGGAGAAGGGGGCTATACTTACGAGCAGTACTTC | CASSQSRPGLAGEGGYTYEQYF
TRBJ2-2 | TRBV29-1 | TRBD1 | NA | TGCAGCGTCCGGGACAGACTAACCGGGGAGCTGTTTTTT | CSVRDRLTGELFF
TRBJ1-3 | TRBV10-1 | NA | NA | TGCGCCAGCAGTGCAGGGGATGCTGGAAACACCATATATTTT | CASSAGDAGNTIYF
TRBJ2-7 | TRBV5-4 | NA | NA | TGTGCCAGCAGCTTGGGAGGCAGCAAGATCCTCTACGAGCAGTACTTC | CASSLGGSKILYEQYF
TRBJ2-1 | TRBV2 | NA | NA | TGTGCCAGCAGCTATACCCCTGCAGGGGTGTCGGGTGAGCAGTTCTTC | CASSYTPAGVSGEQFF
TRBJ1-2 | TRBV6-1 | TRBD1 | NA | TGTGCCAGCAGCCCCTCACCGGACAGGGGGCAGGGCTACACCTTC | CASSPSPDRGQGYTF
TRBJ2-3 | TRBV11-3 | NA | once | TGTGCCAGCGGCGGCGGGGCCAGCACAGATACGCAGTATTTT | CASGGGASTDTQYF
TRBJ1-5 | TRBV18 | TRBD1 | once | TGTGCCAGCTCACCAGGGACAGGGAACAATCAGCCCCAGCATTTT | CASSPGTGNNQPQHF
TRBJ1-1 | TRBV5-4 | NA | few | TGTGCCAGCAGCAGGATGACTAACACTGAAGCTTTCTTT | CASSRMTNTEAFF
TRBJ2-2 | TRBV7-9 | NA | NA | TGTGCCAGCAGCTTAGAGACGGGGGTGAACACCGGGGAGCTGTTTTTT | CASSLETGVNTGELFF
TRBJ1-2 | TRBV27 | NA | NA | TGTGCCAGCAGGTCCACGCTACAGGGTCAGTATGGCTACACCTTC | CASRSTLQGQYGYTF
TRBJ2-5 | TRBV7-2 | TRBD2 | NA | TGTGCCAGCAGCTTAGTTGCGGGAGAGCCGGAGACCCAGTACTTC | CASSLVAGEPETQYF
TRBJ2-3 | TRBV5-4 | NA | NA | TGTGCCAGCAGCTTGGCCGGGGGTTCCACAGATACGCAGTATTTT | CASSLAGGSTDTQYF
TRBJ2-5 | TRBV7-9 | TRBD2 | NA | TGTGCCAGCAGCTTTCCTAGGTCCAGCGGGAGGGTCCCCCAAGAGACCCAGTACTTC | CASSFPRSSGRVPQETQYF
TRBJ1-4 | TRBV5-6 | NA | NA | TGTGCCAGCAGCTTGCCCAGCCCCGCAGGAAAACTGTTTTTT | CASSLPSPAGKLFF
TRBJ2-6 | TRBV4-2 | NA | NA | TGTGCCAGCAGCCGCCTTGTCGGCGGGGAAACCTCTGGGGCCAACGTCCTGACTTTC | CASSRLVGGETSGANVLTF
TRBJ2-3 | TRBV7-2 | TRBD2 | NA | TGTGCCAGCAGCTTTTCAGCGGGGGGAAGCACAGATACGCAGTATTTT | CASSFSAGGSTDTQYF
TRBJ2-7 | TRBV29-1 | NA | NA | TGCAGCGTTATCCCCAAAGTGAGTGTCCCCTACGAGCAGTACTTC | CSVIPKVSVPYEQYF
TRBJ1-1 | TRBV19 | NA | once | TGTGCCAGTAGTATAGCGGCGCGGGGAGGAACTGAAGCTTTCTTT | CASSIAARGGTEAFF
TRBJ2-5 | TRBV5-1 | NA | NA | TGCGCCAGCAGCTTGGCCGGGACACCCCAAGAGACCCAGTACTTC | CASSLAGTPQETQYF
TRBJ1-2 | TRBV9 | NA | once | TGTGCCAGCAGCGGGAGGAACTATGGCTACACCTTC | CASSGRNYGYTF
TRBJ1-5 | TRBV30 | NA | NA | TGTGCCTGGAGCCAGGGGTATTCGAGCAATCAGCCCCAGCATTTT | CAWSQGYSSNQPQHF
TRBJ2-7 | TRBV18 | NA | NA | TGTGCCAGCTCACGGGCGGGGCGGAGCTACGAGCAGTACTTC | CASSRAGRSYEQYF
TRBJ2-1 | TRBV9 | TRBD1 | NA | TGTGCCAGCAGTCGGACAGGATCCTATAGGGATGAGCAGTTCTTC | CASSRTGSYRDEQFF
TRBJ2-1 | TRBV29-1 | TRBD2 | NA | TGCAGCGTTGACACTAGCGGGTACTCCTACAATGAGCAGTTCTTC | CSVDTSGYSYNEQFF
TRBJ1-1 | TRBV27 | TRBD1 | few | TGTGCCAGCAGTTTATCCGCCAGGGGGCAGGACTTCCATTTTTTTATCATGAACACTGAAGCTTTCTTT | CASSLSARGQDFHFFIMNTEAFF
TRBJ1-2 | TRBV5-1 | NA | few | TGCGCCAGCAGCTTTGGAGCCGGGAACTATGGCTACACCTTC | CASSFGAGNYGYTF
TRBJ2-1 | TRBV11-3 | TRBD2 | NA | TGTGCCAGCAGCTTGATTAGCGGGAACAGTGAGCAGTTCTTC | CASSLISGNSEQFF
TRBJ2-7 | TRBV18 | NA | NA | TGTGCCAGCTCACCACGACAGACCTACGAGCAGTACTTC | CASSPRQTYEQYF
TRBJ2-3 | TRBV30 | NA | NA | TGTGCCCGACGGTCAGGATACGGTACAGATACGCAGTATTTT | CARRSGYGTDTQYF